This is a list of T cell receptor beta chains from one sample in a study of T cells in localized non-small cell lung cancer. Sequenced by immunoSEQ multiplex PCR; TCRdb stores in-frame clones only, minus some. This sample has around 50,000 clones, with approximately 86% found just once. The material was PBMCs, obtained before any cancer treatment. The receptors were sampled from a man aged 40 to 70 with stage II lung adenocarcinoma. Both conserved end residues are trimmed from each CDR3. Each record gives: V gene, J gene, CDR3 protein.

v_call: TRBV4-2
j_call: TRBJ2-5
cdr3_aa: ASSPGTSRETQY

v_call: TRBV7-9
j_call: TRBJ2-3
cdr3_aa: ASGPTGNTDTQY

v_call: TRBV6-1
j_call: TRBJ1-6
cdr3_aa: ASSELLRGPLH

v_call: TRBV4-1
j_call: TRBJ1-4
cdr3_aa: ASSPGQGASTNEKLF

v_call: TRBV7-9
j_call: TRBJ2-7
cdr3_aa: ASSLAASSYEQY

v_call: TRBV9
j_call: TRBJ2-7
cdr3_aa: ASSVAPASYEQY

v_call: TRBV6-1
j_call: TRBJ2-3
cdr3_aa: ASSGRIGGTDTQY

v_call: TRBV6-1
j_call: TRBJ2-1
cdr3_aa: ASSESGQESYNEQF

v_call: TRBV6-5
j_call: TRBJ2-7
cdr3_aa: ASSYSGQGGYEQY

v_call: TRBV4-1
j_call: TRBJ1-5
cdr3_aa: ASSLAHRVGNQPQH

v_call: TRBV11-2
j_call: TRBJ2-5
cdr3_aa: ASSLDRAIQETQY

v_call: TRBV14
j_call: TRBJ2-1
cdr3_aa: ASSPSESIVEQF

v_call: TRBV29-1
j_call: TRBJ2-5
cdr3_aa: SVREYRQKADQY

v_call: TRBV19
j_call: TRBJ1-6
cdr3_aa: ASSIVRGEDSPLH

v_call: TRBV6-5
j_call: TRBJ1-2
cdr3_aa: ASSYGTGTGGGYT

v_call: TRBV11-2
j_call: TRBJ1-1
cdr3_aa: ASSLEANTEAF

v_call: TRBV19
j_call: TRBJ1-1
cdr3_aa: ASSIVGINTEAF

v_call: TRBV29-1
j_call: TRBJ2-1
cdr3_aa: SGGQGRAFF

v_call: TRBV4-2
j_call: TRBJ1-5
cdr3_aa: ASSQDTDPHQPQH

v_call: TRBV7-6
j_call: TRBJ1-5
cdr3_aa: ASSRSENQPQH

v_call: TRBV9
j_call: TRBJ1-2
cdr3_aa: ASSADQGSLGYGYT

v_call: TRBV5-1
j_call: TRBJ1-5
cdr3_aa: ASSLGVRDSENQPQH

v_call: TRBV27
j_call: TRBJ2-1
cdr3_aa: ASSLGWGGSYNEQF

v_call: TRBV19
j_call: TRBJ1-5
cdr3_aa: ASTLTQGRGQPQH

v_call: TRBV6-5
j_call: TRBJ1-1
cdr3_aa: ASGASANTEAF

v_call: TRBV18
j_call: TRBJ2-3
cdr3_aa: ASSPITGGGTDTQY

v_call: TRBV29-1
j_call: TRBJ1-5
cdr3_aa: SVRQGTGNQPQH

v_call: TRBV27
j_call: TRBJ1-6
cdr3_aa: ASSPTTGSSYNSPLH

v_call: TRBV5-6
j_call: TRBJ2-2
cdr3_aa: ASGLAANTGELF

v_call: TRBV10-3
j_call: TRBJ1-1
cdr3_aa: AISESGQEAF

v_call: TRBV11-2
j_call: TRBJ2-5
cdr3_aa: ASSLFGSPEETQY

v_call: TRBV14
j_call: TRBJ1-1
cdr3_aa: ASSQNRGRNEAF

v_call: TRBV4-1
j_call: TRBJ1-2
cdr3_aa: ASSQDGYRGGYT

v_call: TRBV11-1
j_call: TRBJ1-5
cdr3_aa: ASSLKGGQPQH

v_call: TRBV15
j_call: TRBJ2-4
cdr3_aa: ATSRESLAKNIQY

v_call: TRBV29-1
j_call: TRBJ1-2
cdr3_aa: SADTGTFNYGYT

v_call: TRBV19
j_call: TRBJ1-5
cdr3_aa: ASSTGTWGNQPQH

v_call: TRBV18
j_call: TRBJ1-1
cdr3_aa: ASSLGTGETFEAF

v_call: TRBV2
j_call: TRBJ2-3
cdr3_aa: ASSEESSGGADTQY

v_call: TRBV2
j_call: TRBJ2-7
cdr3_aa: ASGRDYSYEQY

v_call: TRBV4-1
j_call: TRBJ2-5
cdr3_aa: ASSRRRGGQETQY